This T cell receptor beta chain was profiled in a study of T cells in Graves' hyperthyroidism and ophthalmopathy. Germline values: CDR1 DFQATT, CDR2 SNEGSKA (reference sequence). Trimming stripped 4 bases from V and 1 base from J, with 13 bases between. The CDR3 spans 14 residues. Ten or more counts support this clonotype. What was amplified from RNA transcripts were TCR beta CDR3 regions. RT-PCR in the first round (using the HTBI primer set) targeted the TCR CDR3. One entry per CDR3 protein results from TCRdb running MiXCR on the multiplex PCR reads. The sample yields 250,000 to 400,000 distinct CDR3 sequences, approximately 13% seen once.

The clonotype originates from a woman aged 40 to 50 with Graves' ophthalmopathy. The chain combines TRBV20-1 with TRBJ1-2; D perhaps matches TRBD1 (5 bases). Sequencing was carried out using blood. This CDR3 reads CSAILLQVNYGYTF. The CDR3 coding sequence is TGCAGTGCTATACTTTTACAGGTTAACTATGGCTACACCTTC.